These 5 T cell receptor beta chains originate from one sample sequenced in a study of cytomegalovirus exposure and HLA in healthy donors. PCR employed 60 Vbeta and 13 Jbeta primers. The table came from immunoSEQ multiplex PCR; TCRdb's copy has only in-frame clones and leaves some out. The sample holds 150,000 to 200,000 clones, 70% to 90% seen once. Input material: PBMCs. These receptors were obtained from a man aged 30-40 years in good health and CMV-seropositive.

This sequence joins TRBV12-5 and TRBJ1-3; D may be TRBD1 (6 bases). Germline V gene lookup returns CDR1 LGHNT and CDR2 FRNRAP. Deletions cut 6 bases from V and 1 base from J, with 19 bases between. The CDR3 runs 17 residues. CDR3 sequence: CASGPTVDRLSGNTIYF. CDR3 DNA: TGTGCTAGTGGCCCTACCGTTGACAGGCTGTCTGGAAACACCATATATTTT.

This chain joins TRBV5-1 and TRBJ1-1; 10 positions match TRBD1. There are 17 residues in the CDR3. Trimming at V came to 4 bases and at J to 8 bases, leaving 17 bases not matched to a gene. Germline V gene data show CDR1 as SGHRS and CDR2 as YFSETQ. The CDR3: CASSKFAGTGVPGEAFF. The CDR3 DNA reads TGCGCCAGCAGCAAATTTGCCGGGACAGGGGTCCCCGGGGAAGCTTTCTTT.

The rearrangement links TRBV27 to TRBJ2-3, with D tentatively TRBD2 (6 bases). This CDR3 is 15 amino acids long. Germline V CDR1 and CDR2: MNHEY, SMNVEV (reference sequence). V lost 1 base and J lost 3, with 11 bases in between. CDR3 sequence (DNA): TGTGCCAGCAGTTTATGGGCCGGGAGTACAGATACGCAGTATTTT. It specifies CASSLWAGSTDTQYF.

The V and J genes are TRBV4-3 and TRBJ2-1, with 9 bases lining up with TRBD2. In germline, CDR1 is LGHNA, CDR2 YSLEER. With V trimmed by 1 base and J by 3 bases, 7 bases remained unmatched. The CDR3 sequence is 17 residues long. CDR3 DNA: TGCGCCAGCAGCCAAGTGGATCTAGCGGGAATCTACAATGAGCAGTTCTTC. It translates to CASSQVDLAGIYNEQFF.

The CDR3 reads CSVEGLSNTEAFF. In nucleotides, the CDR3 is TGCAGCGTTGAAGGTCTAAGCAACACTGAAGCTTTCTTT. The rearrangement links TRBV29-1 to TRBJ1-1, with no clear D. V lost 1 base to trimming and J lost 2 bases, with 8 bases between them. There are 13 residues in the CDR3. CDR1 SQVTM and CDR2 ANQGSEA come from the germline V gene.